Below, 6 T cell receptor beta chains from the same sample are listed, as sequenced in a study of neurological immune-mediated disorders. As for time point: technical triplicate 3. TCRdb processed the 5' RACE reads anew with MiXCR; each CDR3 protein has one entry. The data show about 44,000 distinct CDR3 sequences, 20% to 25% seen once. Sequenced: PBMCs. The source of these receptors is a man aged 55 to 70 with HTLV-1-associated myelopathy (HAM/TSP).

At least ten counts were recorded for this clonotype. The V gene is TRBV4-2, the J gene TRBJ1-1; TRBD1 is a possible D gene (5 bases). Trimming pared 3 bases from V and 3 bases from J, leaving 11 bases between. The CDR3 totals 14 residues. Germline V gene lookup returns CDR1 LGHNA and CDR2 YNFKEQ. CDR3 region: CASSQQLGDTEAFF. Here the CDR3 DNA reads TGTGCCAGCAGCCAGCAATTAGGGGACACTGAAGCTTTCTTT.

This clonotype was recorded many times. The chain couples TRBV29-1 to TRBJ1-1; a weak D match, TRBD1 (6 bases). The length of the CDR3 is 12 residues. Trimming removed 7 bases from V and 5 bases from J, with 14 bases in between. Germline V gives CDR1 SQVTM, CDR2 ANQGSEA. CDR3 sequence: CSAGKGETEAFF. CDR3 nucleotides: TGCAGCGCTGGTAAGGGGGAGACTGAAGCTTTCTTT.

The sample holds many counts of this clonotype. The chain recombines TRBV5-1 with TRBJ2-1, with TRBD2 matching over 11 bases. CDR3 size: 18 residues. With 4 bases clipped from V and 3 bases from J, the junction kept 12 bases outside the gene matches. Germline assignment: CDR1 SGHRS and CDR2 YFSETQ. The DNA for the CDR3 is TGCGCCAGCAGCCCCACCCAAGGACTAGCGGGCTACTACAATGAGCAGTTCTTC. Its translation: CASSPTQGLAGYYNEQFF.

This clonotype was picked up many times. The chain links TRBV4-1 to TRBJ2-1; possibly TRBD2 for D (6 bases). The germline CDR1 and CDR2 sequences are MGHRA and YSYEKL. The length of the CDR3 is 14 residues. V was clipped by 3 bases and J by 4 bases, with 10 bases between them. This CDR3 reads CASSQVGGYNEQFF. The CDR3 coding sequence is TGCGCCAGCAGCCAGGTTGGAGGGTACAATGAGCAGTTCTTC.

This clonotype showed up many times. The chain is built from TRBV6-6 and TRBJ2-7; 8 bases are a match to TRBD1. This CDR3 region has 14 residues. CDR1 MNHNY and CDR2 SVGAGI come from the germline V gene (reference sequence). With V trimmed by 7 bases and J by 3 bases, 8 bases remained unmatched. CDR3 sequence reads: CASTWTGTLYEQYF. CDR3 in DNA: TGTGCCAGCACCTGGACAGGGACCCTCTACGAGCAGTACTTC.

This clonotype occurred a few times. CDR3 bases: TGTGCCAGCAGTTCCCATCAGGTGACGGGTGGCTACACCTTC. Translation: CASSSHQVTGGYTF. The chain joins TRBV6-2 or TRBV6-3 to TRBJ1-2; D ambiguous. The CDR3 sequence is 14 residues long. Trimming took 4 bases from V and 7 from J, leaving 16 bases between them. The germline V gene encodes CDR1 MNHEY and CDR2 SVGEGT.